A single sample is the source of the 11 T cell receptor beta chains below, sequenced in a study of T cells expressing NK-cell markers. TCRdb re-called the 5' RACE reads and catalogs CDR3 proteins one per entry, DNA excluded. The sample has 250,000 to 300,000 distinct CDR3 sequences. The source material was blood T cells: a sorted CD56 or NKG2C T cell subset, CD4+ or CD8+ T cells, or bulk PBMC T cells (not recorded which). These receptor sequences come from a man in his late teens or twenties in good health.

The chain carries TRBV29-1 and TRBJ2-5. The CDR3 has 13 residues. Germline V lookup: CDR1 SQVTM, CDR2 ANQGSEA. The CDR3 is CSVGTGPRETQYF.

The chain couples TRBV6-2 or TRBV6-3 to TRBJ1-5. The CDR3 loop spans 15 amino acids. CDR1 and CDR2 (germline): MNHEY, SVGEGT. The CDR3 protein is CASSHRPAGNQPQHF.

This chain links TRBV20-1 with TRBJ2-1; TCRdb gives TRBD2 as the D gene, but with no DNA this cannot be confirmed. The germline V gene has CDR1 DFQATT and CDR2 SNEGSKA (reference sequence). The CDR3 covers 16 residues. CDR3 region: CSARGGREASYNEQFF.

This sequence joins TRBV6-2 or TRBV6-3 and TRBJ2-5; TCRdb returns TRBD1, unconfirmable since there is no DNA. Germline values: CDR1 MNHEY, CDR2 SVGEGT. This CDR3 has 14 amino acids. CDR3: CASSDGQPQETQYF.

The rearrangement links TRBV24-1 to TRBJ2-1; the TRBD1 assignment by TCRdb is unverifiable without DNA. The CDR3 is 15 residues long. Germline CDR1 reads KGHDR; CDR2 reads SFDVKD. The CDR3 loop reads CATSPQDNVLNEQFF.

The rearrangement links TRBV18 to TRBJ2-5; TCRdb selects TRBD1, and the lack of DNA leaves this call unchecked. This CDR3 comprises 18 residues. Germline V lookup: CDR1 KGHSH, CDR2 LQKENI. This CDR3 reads CASSPNQPKIGQGETQYF.

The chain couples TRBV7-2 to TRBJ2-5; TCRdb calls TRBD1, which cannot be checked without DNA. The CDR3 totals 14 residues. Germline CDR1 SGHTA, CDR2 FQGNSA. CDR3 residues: CASSLVGPKETQYF.

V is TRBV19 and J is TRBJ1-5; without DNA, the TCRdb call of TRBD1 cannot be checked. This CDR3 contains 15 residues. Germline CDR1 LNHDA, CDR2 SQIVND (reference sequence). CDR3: CASSIGGGSNQPQHF.

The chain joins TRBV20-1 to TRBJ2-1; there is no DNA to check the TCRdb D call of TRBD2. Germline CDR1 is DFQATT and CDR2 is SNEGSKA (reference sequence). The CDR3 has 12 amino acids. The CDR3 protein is CSAAGEGNEQFF.

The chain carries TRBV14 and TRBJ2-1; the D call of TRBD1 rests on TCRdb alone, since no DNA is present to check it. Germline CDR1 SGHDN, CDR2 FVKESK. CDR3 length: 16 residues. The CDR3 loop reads CASSQVFLPGRNEQFF.

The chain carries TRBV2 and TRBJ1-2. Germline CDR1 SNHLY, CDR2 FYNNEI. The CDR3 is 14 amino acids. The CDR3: CASSEGRRNYGYTF. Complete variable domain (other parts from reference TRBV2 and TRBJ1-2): EPEVTQTPSHQVTQMGQEVILRCVPISNHLYFYWYRQILGQKVEFLVSFYNNEISEKSEIFDDQFSVERPDGSNFTLKIRSTKLEDSAMYFCASSEGRRNYGYTFGSGTRLTVV.